Given below is one T cell receptor beta chain in context. The source of the sample is a study of blood T cell repertoires in COVID-19. Study-level background: T cells, B-cell-depleted T cells, or PBMCs supplied cDNA or gDNA.

Measured with immunoSEQ multiplex PCR; TCRdb has only the in-frame clones, and not every one. The sample shows roughly 520,000 clones, roughly 88% of them seen only once. Participants were aged about 18 to 100 years from roughly 26 US areas. Cohort 3 recovery required two negative PCRs, clearance, or symptom resolution. After removal of 2 bases from V and 4 bases from J, the junction contained 3 bases not matched to a gene. The CDR3 sequence is 14 residues long. Per germline, CDR1 SGHRS and CDR2 YFSETQ. The sequencing input was PBMCs or T cells enriched from blood (not recorded which). This chain connects TRBV5-1 to TRBJ2-1, with 7 nucleotides matching TRBD1. This receptor was taken from a woman between 35 and 50 years old who had recovered from COVID-19. CDR3 sequence (DNA): TGCGCCAGCAGCTTTGCGACAGGGTACAATGAGCAGTTCTTC. Its protein product is CASSFATGYNEQFF.